Presented here are 13 T cell receptor beta chains from one specimen sequenced in a study of regulatory T cells in long-lasting Graves disease. In building TCR beta libraries, iRepertoire HTBI primers were used together with Arm-PCR of CDR3 regions. Via MiXCR, TCRdb re-called the multiplex PCR reads, giving one row per CDR3 protein. The sample consists of 400,000 to 500,000 distinct CDR3 sequences, around a fifth of them appearing once. Time point defined: persistent/refractory GD, antithyroid drugs over 5 years with positive TRAb. Isolated PBMC RNA provided the starting material for the TCR library. This specimen consisted of peripheral blood mononuclear cells (PBMCs), obtained when the disease was refractory, from a patient treated with antithyroid drugs. Receptors originate from a female donor with Graves disease.

Of note for this clonotype: A much larger clone lies a single base off, so this may be a read error. The rearrangement joins TRBV7-2 to TRBJ2-7; 12 nucleotides agree with TRBD2. V was pared by 5 bases and J by 6 bases, with 8 bases of the junction left unmatched. The germline V gene encodes CDR1 SGHTA and CDR2 FQGNSA. The CDR3 runs 15 residues. The CDR3 DNA reads TGTGCCAGCAGCCACGGACTAGCGGGAACGGGCGAGCAGTACTTC. This encodes CASSHGLAGTGEQYF.

This clonotype was detected ten times or more. J is TRBJ2-7 and V is TRBV5-5, with D tentatively TRBD1 or TRBD2 (5 bases each). The germline V gene encodes CDR1 SGHKS and CDR2 YYEKEE (reference sequence). This CDR3 has 15 residues. V was shortened by 4 bases and J by 6 bases, with 20 bases between the two germline ends. CDR3 in amino acids: CASSTAPGALGEQYF. CDR3 nucleotide sequence: TGTGCCAGCAGCACGGCCCCCGGGGCCTTGGGCGAGCAGTACTTC.

The chain joins TRBV20-1 to TRBJ2-3, with 8 nucleotides matching TRBD2. The CDR3 runs 13 residues. V shed 5 bases and J 5 bases; nucleotides not matched to a gene: 6. Germline V gene lookup returns CDR1 DFQATT and CDR2 SNEGSKA (reference sequence). The CDR3 here is CSAHSGKLDTQYF. The CDR3, as DNA: TGCAGTGCTCATAGCGGGAAGTTAGATACGCAGTATTTT.

This clonotype has only a few counts. The gene calls are TRBV7-2 and TRBJ2-7; D is undetermined. In germline, CDR1 is SGHTA, CDR2 FQGNSA. Trimming removed 1 base from V and 4 bases from J, with 11 bases in between. The CDR3 totals 14 residues. The CDR3 protein is CASSLVRTNYEQYF. CDR3 bases: TGTGCCAGCAGCTTAGTACGGACCAATTACGAGCAGTACTTC.

The chain carries TRBV4-2 and TRBJ1-6; unclear D gene. Trimming left V 1 base short and J 0 bases short, with 10 bases between. The CDR3 is 17 amino acids. CDR1 LGHNA and CDR2 YNFKEQ come from the germline V gene. The CDR3 loop is CASSQADLLSYNSPLHF. As DNA, the CDR3 is TGTGCCAGCAGCCAAGCAGATCTGCTCTCCTATAATTCACCCCTCCACTTT.

The table lists this clonotype with a few counts. The chain carries TRBV20-1 and TRBJ2-7; the D gene is possibly TRBD1 (6 bases). Germline assignment: CDR1 DFQATT and CDR2 SNEGSKA (reference sequence). Trimming removed 6 bases at V and 4 bases at J, with 19 bases between. This CDR3 is built from 14 residues. CDR3 nucleotide sequence: TGCAGTGCCAGTTACAGGGACACCTCTTACGAGCAGTACTTC. It translates to CSASYRDTSYEQYF.

This sequence joins TRBV10-2 and TRBJ2-2; 7 bases line up with TRBD2. Germline V gene data show CDR1 as WSHSY and CDR2 as SAAADI. V shed 6 bases, J shed 10 bases, and the junction held 11 bases outside the gene matches. The CDR3 length is 14 residues. In nucleotides, the CDR3 is TGCGCCAGCAGCCAAGGGGAAAGCGGGAAGGAGCTGTTTTTT. Its translation: CASSQGESGKELFF.

In its sample, this clonotype was seen a few times. The chain links TRBV7-9 to TRBJ2-7; the match to TRBD2 covers 14 bases. The CDR3 runs 18 residues. The germline V gene encodes CDR1 SEHNR and CDR2 FQNEAQ (reference sequence). V lost 6 bases and J lost 2; bases outside the gene matches: 12. The CDR3 nucleotides read TGTGCCAGCAGGTTCGGACTAGCGGGAGGTACTACGACCTACGAGCAGTACTTC. Translated, it gives CASRFGLAGGTTTYEQYF.

This clonotype was recorded at least ten times. This chain joins TRBV10-3 and TRBJ2-7; 10 bases map to TRBD2. Germline CDR1 and CDR2: ENHRY and SYGVKD. The V gene end was trimmed by 3 bases and the J gene end by 2 bases; junction bases not matched to a gene: 7. CDR3 length equals 16 residues. CDR3 nucleotides: TGTGCCATCAGTGAAGTAGAGAGCGGGAGGGCCTACGAGCAGTACTTC. It yields the protein CAISEVESGRAYEQYF.

The gene calls are TRBV7-2 and TRBJ2-1, with 8 bases identical to TRBD2. The germline V gene has CDR1 SGHTA and CDR2 FQGNSA. This CDR3 is built from 15 residues. J was trimmed by 2 bases and V by 6 bases; bases with no gene match: 6. The CDR3 loop is CASSFTSGTYNEQFF. The DNA of the CDR3 is TGTGCCAGCAGTTTTACTAGCGGTACCTACAATGAGCAGTTCTTC.

V is TRBV29-1 and J is TRBJ2-5; perhaps TRBD2 as D (5 bases). Germline V lookup: CDR1 SQVTM, CDR2 ANQGSEA. Trimming stripped 3 bases from V and 5 bases from J, with 13 bases between. This CDR3 contains 13 residues. The CDR3 spells CSVDPSLGETQYF. The CDR3 DNA reads as TGCAGCGTTGATCCTAGCCTAGGCGAGACCCAGTACTTC.

This clonotype was found a few times. This chain joins TRBV5-1 and TRBJ1-1; D gene ambiguous. The V and J ends lost 2 bases and 3 bases respectively, with 8 bases between them. The CDR3 contains 13 residues. Germline loops: CDR1 SGHRS, CDR2 YFSETQ. The CDR3 sequence is CASSLNMDTEAFF. The CDR3 nucleotides are TGCGCCAGCAGCTTAAACATGGACACTGAAGCTTTCTTT. The full variable domain, with the rest looked up from reference TRBV5-1 and TRBJ1-1, is KAGVTQTPRYLIKTRGQQVTLSCSPISGHRSVSWYQQTPGQGLQFLFEYFSETQRNKGNFPGRFSGRQFSNSRSEMNVSTLELGDSALYLCASSLNMDTEAFFGQGTRLTVV.

This chain joins TRBV7-8 and TRBJ1-1, with D perhaps TRBD1 (5 bases). This CDR3 region has 18 residues. Looked up from germline, CDR1 is SGHVS and CDR2 is FQNEAQ. The ends were cut back, 7 bases at V and 0 bases at J, with 24 bases in the middle. Here the CDR3 reads CASTQRAVGANMNTEAFF. The CDR3 bases are TGTGCCAGCACCCAAAGGGCTGTCGGGGCGAACATGAACACTGAAGCTTTCTTT.